The 21 T cell receptor beta chains below were found in one sample sequenced in a study of pediatric ulcerative colitis. This table comes from immunoSEQ multiplex PCR, and its TCRdb copy is limited to in-frame clones, with some not included. The sample records about 64,000 clones, around 80% being singletons. The specimen was blood. The receptors come from a boy younger than 18 with moderate ulcerative colitis.

V and J are TRBV6-1 and TRBJ2-7; D perhaps matches TRBD1 (5 bases). This CDR3 is 14 amino acids long. The V gene's germline CDR1 is MNHNS and CDR2 SASEGT. V lost 6 bases and J lost 2, with 14 bases in between. CDR3: CASRVAGWTYEQYF. The CDR3 DNA reads as TGTGCCAGCAGGGTGGCAGGGTGGACCTACGAGCAGTACTTC.

The rearrangement uses TRBV5-5 and TRBJ1-4; maybe TRBD1 (6 bases). The CDR3 runs to 16 residues. The germline CDR1 and CDR2 sequences are SGHKS and YYEKEE (reference sequence). V was trimmed by 0 bases and J by 8 bases, leaving 17 bases between them. CDR3 amino acids: CASSLVWGLGVEKLFF. In nucleotides, the CDR3 is TGTGCCAGCAGCTTGGTTTGGGGGCTCGGGGTGGAAAAACTGTTTTTT.

The V gene is TRBV7-2, the J gene TRBJ2-7; 8 bases are a match to TRBD2. Germline loops: CDR1 SGHTA, CDR2 FQGNSA. The CDR3 is made up of 15 amino acids. V was clipped by 1 base and J by 4 bases; unmatched bases: 6. CDR3 amino acids: CASSLGAGEGYEQYF. CDR3 coding DNA: TGTGCCAGCAGCTTAGGAGCGGGAGAGGGGTACGAGCAGTACTTC.

J is TRBJ1-1 and V is TRBV7-6; no definite D call. Germline V gene sequence: CDR1 SGHVS, CDR2 FNYEAQ. V was clipped by 5 bases and J by 5 bases, with 15 bases between them. This CDR3 comprises 14 residues. The CDR3 DNA sequence: TGTGCCAGCAGCCAACCACTGAAAGGGACTGAAGCTTTCTTT. Its translation is CASSQPLKGTEAFF.

The chain links TRBV6-5 to TRBJ1-1, with D uncertain. With 2 bases removed from V and 0 bases from J, the gap between germline ends came to 10 bases. Looked up from germline, CDR1 is MNHEY and CDR2 is SVGAGI. The CDR3 runs 15 residues. The CDR3 spells CASSYRDSMNTEAFF. The CDR3 region has the DNA TGTGCCAGCAGTTACAGGGATTCCATGAACACTGAAGCTTTCTTT.

The J gene is TRBJ2-1, the V gene TRBV5-1; D call uncertain. CDR3 length: 12 residues. Germline CDR1 and CDR2: SGHRS and YFSETQ. V dropped 1 base and J dropped 8 bases, with 7 bases sitting between them. CDR3 in amino acids: CASSLYGDEQFF. The CDR3 DNA is TGCGCCAGCAGCTTGTATGGTGATGAGCAGTTCTTC.

The rearrangement uses TRBV13 and TRBJ2-7; D might be TRBD1 or TRBD2, each matching 6 bases. V shed 5 bases and J shed 6 bases, with 11 bases lying between them. In germline, CDR1 is PRHDT, CDR2 FYEKMQ (reference sequence). The CDR3 is 12 residues long. The chain's CDR3 is CASSIEGGEQYF. As DNA, the CDR3 is TGTGCCAGCAGCATCGAGGGGGGCGAGCAGTACTTC. Full variable domain (missing parts from reference TRBV13 and TRBJ2-7): AAGVIQSPRHLIKEKRETATLKCYPIPRHDTVYWYQQGPGQDPQFLISFYEKMQSDKGSIPDRFSAQQFSDYHSELNMSSLELGDSALYFCASSIEGGEQYFGPGTRLTVT.

In this sample, this clone turned up once. Here the CDR3 reads CASRSRDRGNEQFF. In DNA form, the CDR3 reads TGTGCCAGCAGATCCCGGGACAGGGGCAATGAGCAGTTCTTC. V usage is TRBV6-6 and J usage is TRBJ2-1; 10 nucleotides match TRBD1. Looked up from germline, CDR1 is MNHNY and CDR2 is SVGAGI (reference sequence). The length of the CDR3 is 14 residues. The V segment lost 6 bases and the J segment 6 bases; nucleotides outside the gene matches: 5.

This chain joins TRBV11-3 and TRBJ2-3; TRBD1 agrees at 11 bases. Germline CDR1 reads SGHNT; CDR2 reads YENEEA. The J segment lost 4 bases and the V segment lost 4 bases, leaving 4 bases of the junction unmatched. The CDR3 runs to 15 residues. CDR3 amino acids: CASSSGQGASDTQYF. CDR3 in DNA: TGTGCCAGCAGCTCCGGACAGGGGGCATCAGATACGCAGTATTTT.

The chain is built from TRBV7-6 and TRBJ1-5, with unresolved D. V gave up 5 bases and J gave up 11 bases, with 19 bases separating them. In germline, CDR1 is SGHVS, CDR2 FNYEAQ. This CDR3 region has 14 residues. The CDR3 nucleotides are TGTGCCAGCAGCCCGACGCCTGGGGAGGAGACCCAGCATTTT. It yields the protein CASSPTPGEETQHF.

The chain employs TRBV7-9 and TRBJ1-5; D is undetermined. CDR3 size: 14 residues. The germline CDR1 and CDR2 sequences are SEHNR and FQNEAQ (reference sequence). V dropped 1 base and J dropped 5 bases, with 9 bases sitting between them. DNA for the CDR3: TGTGCCAGCAGCTTAGAGAGTAGGCATCAGCCCCAGCATTTT. Protein product: CASSLESRHQPQHF.

The genes are TRBV28 and TRBJ1-1; TRBD1 matches at 9 bases. Germline values: CDR1 MDHEN, CDR2 SYDVKM. V lost 5 bases and J lost 11; bases outside the gene matches: 12. This CDR3 has 14 amino acids. CDR3 sequence reads: CASSPTGGAEAAFF. The CDR3, as DNA: TGTGCCAGCAGTCCCACAGGGGGCGCCGAAGCGGCTTTCTTT. The entire variable domain, with the rest obtained from reference TRBV28 and TRBJ1-1, is as follows: DVKVTQSSRYLVKRTGEKVFLECVQDMDHENMFWYRQDPGLGLRLIYFSYDVKMKEKGDIPEGYSVSREKKERFSLILESASTNQTSMYLCASSPTGGAEAAFFGQGTRLTVV.

J is TRBJ2-7 and V is TRBV9; 9 nucleotides align to TRBD1. This CDR3 has 14 residues. Per germline, CDR1 SGDLS and CDR2 YYNGEE. V lost 3 bases and J lost 5; bases outside the gene matches: 6. This CDR3 is CASSAQGAYDEQYF. CDR3 bases: TGTGCCAGCAGCGCACAGGGGGCTTACGACGAGCAGTACTTC.

The chain is built from TRBV15 and TRBJ1-1, with no clear D. Germline V gene data show CDR1 as LNHNV and CDR2 as YYDKDF (reference sequence). The V end lost 1 base, the J end lost 0 bases, and 9 bases lay between the germline ends. The CDR3 runs 15 residues. CDR3 protein: CATSRGGGMNTEAFF. The CDR3 DNA follows: TGTGCCACCAGCAGAGGGGGAGGAATGAACACTGAAGCTTTCTTT.

The V call is TRBV30, the J call TRBJ2-7; D gene ambiguous. Germline V gene lookup returns CDR1 GTSNPN and CDR2 SVGIG (reference sequence). The V and J ends lost 1 base and 3 bases respectively, with 10 bases between them. The CDR3 consists of 13 residues. CDR3 residues: CAWSASPVYEQYF. The CDR3 DNA is TGTGCCTGGAGTGCGTCTCCTGTCTACGAGCAGTACTTC. Supplemented by reference TRBV30 and TRBJ2-7, the full variable domain reads SQTIHQWPATLVQPVGSPLSLECTVEGTSNPNLYWYRQAAGRGLQLLFYSVGIGQISSEVPQNLSASRPQDRQFILSSKKLLLSDSGFYLCAWSASPVYEQYFGPGTRLTVT.

The J gene is TRBJ2-3, the V gene TRBV7-3, with TRBD2 identical over 7 bases. This CDR3 contains 15 residues. In germline, CDR1 is SGHTA, CDR2 FQGTGA. J was trimmed by 0 bases and V by 5 bases; bases with no gene match: 5. Written as DNA, the CDR3 is TGTGCCAGCAGCCGTACTAGCGCTAGCACAGATACGCAGTATTTT. Its protein product is CASSRTSASTDTQYF.

The chain employs TRBV11-2 and TRBJ1-6, with D perhaps matching TRBD1 (6 bases). This CDR3 spans 14 amino acids. With 5 bases removed from V and 9 bases from J, the gap between germline ends came to 14 bases. Germline V gene sequence: CDR1 SGHAT, CDR2 FQNNGV. The CDR3 loop reads CASSPWGQGSPLHF. CDR3 nucleotide sequence: TGTGCCAGCAGCCCATGGGGGCAGGGTTCACCCCTCCACTTT.

The chain uses TRBV5-1 and TRBJ2-7; 10 bases are a match to TRBD2. This CDR3 spans 18 amino acids. Germline values: CDR1 SGHRS, CDR2 YFSETQ. Germline trimming cut 4 bases from V and 1 base from J; bases unmatched to any gene: 14. The CDR3: CASSLLDSGGTSSYEQYF. The CDR3 nucleotides are TGCGCCAGCAGCCTCTTAGATAGCGGGGGGACCTCTTCCTACGAGCAGTACTTC.

The sample holds a few counts of this clone. The V call is TRBV27, the J call TRBJ1-1, with D perhaps matching TRBD1 (5 bases). V lost 4 bases to trimming and J lost 0 bases, with 9 bases between them. Looked up from germline, CDR1 is MNHEY and CDR2 is SMNVEV (reference sequence). This CDR3 is 14 amino acids long. The chain's CDR3 is CASSSAGLNTEAFF. The CDR3 nucleotides read TGTGCCAGCAGTTCCGCAGGGTTGAACACTGAAGCTTTCTTT.

This clone was recorded a few times. This rearrangement joins TRBV9 to TRBJ1-5; D is unclear. Germline CDR1 reads SGDLS; CDR2 reads YYNGEE. The V and J ends lost 0 bases and 11 bases respectively, with 12 bases between them. The CDR3 totals 13 residues. The CDR3 spells CASSVDGGPTQHF. DNA for the CDR3: TGTGCCAGCAGCGTAGATGGAGGGCCAACCCAGCATTTT.

This chain links TRBV19 with TRBJ2-3, with D perhaps assigned TRBD1 or TRBD2 (5 bases each). Germline V gene sequence: CDR1 LNHDA, CDR2 SQIVND (reference sequence). There are 15 residues in the CDR3. Trimming removed 4 bases at V and 13 bases at J, with 24 bases between. The CDR3 loop reads CASSRGSERPSWEYF. The CDR3 DNA reads TGTGCCAGTAGTAGGGGGAGCGAGAGGCCCTCCTGGGAGTATTTT.